The sequence of this T cell receptor beta chain was determined in a study of blood T cell repertoires in COVID-19. Authors' analysis steps: By means of reference gene primer amplification, nucleated cell counts were estimated. Generated by immunoSEQ multiplex PCR, the TCRdb table keeps only in-frame clones and is missing some. V and J calls plus clone size are reproduced from that table; the DNA served to infer D and trimming. The data contain 230,000 or so clones, about nine tenths of them singletons. From germline, CDR1 is MNHEY and CDR2 SMNVEV (reference sequence). With 0 bases clipped from V and 0 bases from J, the junction kept 5 bases outside the gene matches. The CDR3 is 18 amino acids.

The specimen was PBMCs or T cells enriched from blood (not recorded which). The chain is built from TRBV27 and TRBJ1-6; TRBD1 matches at 7 bases. This TCR derives from a woman in her thirties who had recovered from COVID-19. The CDR3, as DNA: TGTGCCAGCAGTTTATCGACTTCAGGGGGCTCCTATAATTCACCCCTCCACTTT. Its protein is CASSLSTSGGSYNSPLHF.